The clone carrying this TCR beta chain was detected a few times. The source of the sample is a study of CD8+ T cells in alopecia areata. Extracted from the samples, RNA was reverse transcribed into cDNA to serve as the sequencing template. Sequenced by immunoSEQ multiplex PCR; TCRdb stores in-frame clones only, minus some. The sample holds 200,000 to 250,000 clones, roughly 57% seen once. The CDR3 has 12 residues. Germline lookup yields CDR1 SGDLS and CDR2 YYNGEE. V shed 0 bases and J shed 2 bases, with 1 base lying between them. Sequences were derived from CD4+ T cells sorted from blood, sampled at week 0. This sequence originates from a human donor with alopecia areata. The chain couples TRBV9 to TRBJ2-3; no definite D call. The CDR3 DNA reads TGTGCCAGCAGCGTAGACACAGATACGCAGTATTTT. The encoded protein is CASSVDTDTQYF.